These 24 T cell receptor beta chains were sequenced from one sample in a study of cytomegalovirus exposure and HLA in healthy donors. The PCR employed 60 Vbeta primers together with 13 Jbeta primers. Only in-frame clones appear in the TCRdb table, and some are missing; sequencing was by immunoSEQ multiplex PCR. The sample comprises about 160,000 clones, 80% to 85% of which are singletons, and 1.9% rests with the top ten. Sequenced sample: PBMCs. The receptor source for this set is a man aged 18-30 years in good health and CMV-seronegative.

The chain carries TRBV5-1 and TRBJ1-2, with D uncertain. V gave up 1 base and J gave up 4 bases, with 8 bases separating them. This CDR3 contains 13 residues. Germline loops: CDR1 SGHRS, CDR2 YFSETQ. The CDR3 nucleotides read TGCGCCAGCAGCTTGATGGAGGGCTATGGCTACACCTTC. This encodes CASSLMEGYGYTF. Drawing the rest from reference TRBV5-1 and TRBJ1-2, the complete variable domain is KAGVTQTPRYLIKTRGQQVTLSCSPISGHRSVSWYQQTPGQGLQFLFEYFSETQRNKGNFPGRFSGRQFSNSRSEMNVSTLELGDSALYLCASSLMEGYGYTFGSGTRLTVV.

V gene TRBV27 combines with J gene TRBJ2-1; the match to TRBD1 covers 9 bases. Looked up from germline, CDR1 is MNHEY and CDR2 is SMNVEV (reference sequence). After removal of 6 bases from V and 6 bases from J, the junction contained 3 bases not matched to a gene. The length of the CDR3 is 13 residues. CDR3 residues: CASSNRGPNEQFF. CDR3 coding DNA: TGTGCCAGCAGCAACAGGGGGCCCAATGAGCAGTTCTTC.

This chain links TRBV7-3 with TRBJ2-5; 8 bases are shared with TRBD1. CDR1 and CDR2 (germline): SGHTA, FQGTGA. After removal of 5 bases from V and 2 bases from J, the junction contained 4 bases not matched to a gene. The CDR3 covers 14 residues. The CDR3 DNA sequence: TGTGCCAGCAGCCCCGGGACAGGACAAGAGACCCAGTACTTC. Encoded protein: CASSPGTGQETQYF. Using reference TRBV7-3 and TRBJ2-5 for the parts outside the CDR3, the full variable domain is GAGVSQTPSNKVTEKGKYVELRCDPISGHTALYWYRQSLGQGPEFLIYFQGTGAADDSGLPNDRFFAVRPEGSVSTLKIQRTERGDSAVYLCASSPGTGQETQYFGPGTRLLVL.

CDR3 DNA: TGTGCCAGCAGCCTCATGGCCTCTGGGGCCAACGTCCTGACTTTC. It yields the protein CASSLMASGANVLTF. The chain employs TRBV7-2 and TRBJ2-6; D uncertain. CDR3 size: 15 residues. The germline V gene encodes CDR1 SGHTA and CDR2 FQGNSA. Deletions cut 5 bases from V and 0 bases from J, with 8 bases between.

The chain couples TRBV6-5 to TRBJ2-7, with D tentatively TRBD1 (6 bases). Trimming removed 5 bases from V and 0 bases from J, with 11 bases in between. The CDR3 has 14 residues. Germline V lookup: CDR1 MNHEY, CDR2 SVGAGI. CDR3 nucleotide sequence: TGTGCCAGCAGTCCCGGGACATCCTCCTACGAGCAGTACTTC. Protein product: CASSPGTSSYEQYF.

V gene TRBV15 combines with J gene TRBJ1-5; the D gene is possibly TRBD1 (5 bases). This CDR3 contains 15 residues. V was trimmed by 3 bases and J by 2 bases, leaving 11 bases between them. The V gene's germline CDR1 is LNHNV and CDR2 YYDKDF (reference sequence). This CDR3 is CATSRRKQGNQPQHF. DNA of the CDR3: TGTGCCACCAGCAGGCGAAAACAGGGCAATCAGCCCCAGCATTTT.

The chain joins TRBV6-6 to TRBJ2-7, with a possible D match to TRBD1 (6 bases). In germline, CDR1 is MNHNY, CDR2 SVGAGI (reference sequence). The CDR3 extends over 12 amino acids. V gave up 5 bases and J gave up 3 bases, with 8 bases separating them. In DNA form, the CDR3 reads TGTGCCAGCAGTCAGGACAGCTACGAGCAGTACTTC. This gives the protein CASSQDSYEQYF.

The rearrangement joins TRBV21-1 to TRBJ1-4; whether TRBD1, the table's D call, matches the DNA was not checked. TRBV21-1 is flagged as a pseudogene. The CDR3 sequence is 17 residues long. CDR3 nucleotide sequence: TGTGCCAGCAGCAAAGAGGGGTCTGGCAAAGGTTATGAAAAACTGTTTTTT. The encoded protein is CASSKEGSGKGYEKLFF.

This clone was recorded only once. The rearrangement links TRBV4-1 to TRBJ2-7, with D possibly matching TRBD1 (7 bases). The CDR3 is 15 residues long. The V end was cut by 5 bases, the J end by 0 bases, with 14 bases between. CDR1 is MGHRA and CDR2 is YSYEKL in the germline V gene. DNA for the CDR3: TGCGCCAGCAGCTTACCTCAGGGGGGCTCCTACGAGCAGTACTTC. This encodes CASSLPQGGSYEQYF.

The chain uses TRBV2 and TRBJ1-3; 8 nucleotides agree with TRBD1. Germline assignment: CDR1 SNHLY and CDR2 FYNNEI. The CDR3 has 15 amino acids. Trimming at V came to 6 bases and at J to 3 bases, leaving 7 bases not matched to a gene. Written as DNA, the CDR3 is TGTGCCAGCAGCGCCGACAGGGGAGGTGGAAACACCATATATTTT. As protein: CASSADRGGGNTIYF.

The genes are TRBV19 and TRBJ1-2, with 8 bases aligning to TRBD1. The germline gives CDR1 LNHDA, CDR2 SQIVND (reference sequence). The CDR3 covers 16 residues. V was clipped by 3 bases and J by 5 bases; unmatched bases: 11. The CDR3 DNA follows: TGTGCCAGTAGTATTGCCCTCGGACAGGGAGATTATGGCTACACCTTC. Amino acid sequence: CASSIALGQGDYGYTF. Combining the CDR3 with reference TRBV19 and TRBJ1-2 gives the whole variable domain DGGITQSPKYLFRKEGQNVTLSCEQNLNHDAMYWYRQDPGQGLRLIYYSQIVNDFQKGDIAEGYSVSREKKESFPLTVTSAQKNPTAFYLCASSIALGQGDYGYTFGSGTRLTVV.

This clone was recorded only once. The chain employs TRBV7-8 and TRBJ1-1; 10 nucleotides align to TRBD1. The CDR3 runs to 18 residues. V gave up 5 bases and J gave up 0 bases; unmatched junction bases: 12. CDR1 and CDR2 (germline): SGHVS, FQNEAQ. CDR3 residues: CASSPRTGGGLMNTEAFF. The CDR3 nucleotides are TGTGCCAGCAGCCCCAGGACAGGGGGTGGATTAATGAACACTGAAGCTTTCTTT.

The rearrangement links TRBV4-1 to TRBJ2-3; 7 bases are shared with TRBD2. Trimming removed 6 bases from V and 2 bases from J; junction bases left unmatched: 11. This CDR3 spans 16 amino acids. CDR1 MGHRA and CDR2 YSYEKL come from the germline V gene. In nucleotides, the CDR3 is TGCGCCAGCAGAACCACCCCGGGACTAAACACAGATACGCAGTATTTT. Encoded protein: CASRTTPGLNTDTQYF.

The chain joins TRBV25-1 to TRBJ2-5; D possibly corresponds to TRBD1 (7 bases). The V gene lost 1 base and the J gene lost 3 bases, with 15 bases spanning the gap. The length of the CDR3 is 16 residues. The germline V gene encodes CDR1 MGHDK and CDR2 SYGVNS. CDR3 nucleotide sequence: TGTGCCAGCAGTGAATGGAGGGCAGGGGGAAAAGAGACCCAGTACTTC. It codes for CASSEWRAGGKETQYF.

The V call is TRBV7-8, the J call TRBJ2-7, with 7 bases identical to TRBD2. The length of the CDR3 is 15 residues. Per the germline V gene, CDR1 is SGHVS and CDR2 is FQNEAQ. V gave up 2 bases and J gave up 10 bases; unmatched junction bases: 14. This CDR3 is CASSLSSDTSVSQYF. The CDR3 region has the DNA TGTGCCAGCAGCTTAAGTTCGGACACTAGCGTAAGTCAGTACTTC.

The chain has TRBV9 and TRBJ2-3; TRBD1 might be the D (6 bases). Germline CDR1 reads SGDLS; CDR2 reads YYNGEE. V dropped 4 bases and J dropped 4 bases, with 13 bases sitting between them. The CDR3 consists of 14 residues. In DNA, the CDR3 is TGTGCCAGCAGCCAGAGACAGGTCCCAGATACGCAGTATTTT. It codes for CASSQRQVPDTQYF.

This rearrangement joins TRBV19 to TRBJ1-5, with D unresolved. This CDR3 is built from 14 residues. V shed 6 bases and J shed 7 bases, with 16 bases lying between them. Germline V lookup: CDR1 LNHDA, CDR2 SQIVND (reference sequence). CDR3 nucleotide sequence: TGTGCCAGTAGCTCACCGGGGATAAGGCAGCCCCAGCATTTT. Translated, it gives CASSSPGIRQPQHF. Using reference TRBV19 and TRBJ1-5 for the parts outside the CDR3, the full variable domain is DGGITQSPKYLFRKEGQNVTLSCEQNLNHDAMYWYRQDPGQGLRLIYYSQIVNDFQKGDIAEGYSVSREKKESFPLTVTSAQKNPTAFYLCASSSPGIRQPQHFGDGTRLSIL.

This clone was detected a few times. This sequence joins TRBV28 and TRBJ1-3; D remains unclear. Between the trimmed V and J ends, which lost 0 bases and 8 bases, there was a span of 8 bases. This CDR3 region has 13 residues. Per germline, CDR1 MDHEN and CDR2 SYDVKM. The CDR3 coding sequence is TGTGCCAGCAGTTTATGGGCTCCCGACACCATATATTTT. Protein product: CASSLWAPDTIYF.

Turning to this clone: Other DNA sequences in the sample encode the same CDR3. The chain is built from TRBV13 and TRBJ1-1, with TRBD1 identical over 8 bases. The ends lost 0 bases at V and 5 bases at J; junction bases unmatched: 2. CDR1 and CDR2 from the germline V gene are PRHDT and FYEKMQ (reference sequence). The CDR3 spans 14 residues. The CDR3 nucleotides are TGTGCCAGCAGCTTAGGGACAGGGGTAACTGAAGCTTTCTTT. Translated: CASSLGTGVTEAFF.

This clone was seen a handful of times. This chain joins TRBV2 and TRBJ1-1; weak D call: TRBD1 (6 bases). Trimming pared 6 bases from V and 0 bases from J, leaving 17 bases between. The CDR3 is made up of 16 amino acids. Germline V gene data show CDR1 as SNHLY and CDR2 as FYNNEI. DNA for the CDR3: TGTGCCAGCAGAGTGGGGCAGGGGCTCATGAACACTGAAGCTTTCTTT. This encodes CASRVGQGLMNTEAFF.

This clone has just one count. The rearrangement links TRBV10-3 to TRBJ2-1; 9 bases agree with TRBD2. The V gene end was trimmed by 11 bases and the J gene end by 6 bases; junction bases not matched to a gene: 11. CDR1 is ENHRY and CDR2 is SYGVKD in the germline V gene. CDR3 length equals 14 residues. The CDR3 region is CAVLGREGGNEQFF. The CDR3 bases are TGTGCCGTCCTTGGGCGGGAGGGCGGCAATGAGCAGTTCTTC.

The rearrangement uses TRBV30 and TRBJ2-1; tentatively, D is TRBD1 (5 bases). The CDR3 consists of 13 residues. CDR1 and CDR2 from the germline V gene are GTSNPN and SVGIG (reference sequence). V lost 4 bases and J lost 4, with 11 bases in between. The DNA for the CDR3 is TGTGCCTGGAACAGGCCATTATACAATGAGCAGTTCTTC. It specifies CAWNRPLYNEQFF.

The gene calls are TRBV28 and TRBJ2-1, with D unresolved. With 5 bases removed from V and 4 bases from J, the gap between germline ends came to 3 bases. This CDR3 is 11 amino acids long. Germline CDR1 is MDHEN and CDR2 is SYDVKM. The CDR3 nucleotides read TGTGCCAGCAGTACATACAATGAGCAGTTCTTC. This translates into CASSTYNEQFF.

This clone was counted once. The DNA for the CDR3 is TGCGCCAGCAGCCAAGCCCCAGGCAGGACCGGGGAGCTGTTTTTT. This encodes CASSQAPGRTGELFF. V and J are TRBV4-1 and TRBJ2-2; D remains unclear. The length of the CDR3 is 15 residues. The V and J ends lost 1 base and 5 bases respectively, with 11 bases between them. The germline V gene has CDR1 MGHRA and CDR2 YSYEKL.